The rows below give T cell receptor beta chains drawn from one sample of a study of PD-1 blockade in classical Hodgkin lymphoma. Some clones are missing from TCRdb's copy, which holds only in-frame ones; the method was immunoSEQ multiplex PCR. The profile covers 15,000 to 17,000 clones, with roughly 86% appearing a single time and approximately 0.8% taken by the ten largest. Specimen: CD4+ T cells from blood. The source is a human donor with classical Hodgkin lymphoma. Each CDR3 is given with its conserved first and last residue. A D gene is named only where the DNA matches it firmly. Clone size appears in some rows only: once, few, many, or a class for an expanded clone.

.	TRBJ1-5	16	.	TRBV30	TGTGCCTGGAGTATTGGACAGTTTTATAGCAATCAGCCCCAGCATTTT	CAWSIGQFYSNQPQHF
TRBD1	TRBJ2-2	19	.	TRBV28	TGTGCCAGCTTTGGGACCCTAGGGACAGTAAAATCGAACACCGGGGAGCTGTTTTTT	CASFGTLGTVKSNTGELFF
TRBD1	TRBJ2-5	14	.	TRBV18	TGTGCCAGCTCACTAAGGACAGGTTTGGAGACCCAGTACTTC	CASSLRTGLETQYF
.	TRBJ2-3	14	.	TRBV5-1	TGCGCCAGCAGTCTGTCCCTCTACACAGATACGCAGTATTTT	CASSLSLYTDTQYF
.	TRBJ2-6	17	.	TRBV7-2	TGTGCCAGCAGCAAACTCCTAGGGGGCTCTGGGGCCAACGTCCTGACTTTC	CASSKLLGGSGANVLTF
TRBD1	TRBJ2-1	16	.	TRBV6-1	TGTGCCAGCAGTGAATGGGGCAGGGGGAGAAACAATGAGCAGTTCTTC	CASSEWGRGRNNEQFF
.	TRBJ2-5	16	.	TRBV5-6	TGTGCCAGCAGCTTGATCCGGACTTCTACCCAAGAGACCCAGTACTTC	CASSLIRTSTQETQYF
.	TRBJ2-7	18	.	TRBV2	TGTGCCAGCAGTGACCCCCAGGGACGAGGGACGGAGCCCGGCGAGCAGTACTTC	CASSDPQGRGTEPGEQYF
.	TRBJ1-4	16	.	TRBV19	TGTGCCAGTAGTATTCAGCCCGGCGTAAGAAATGAAAAACTGTTTTTT	CASSIQPGVRNEKLFF
TRBD2	TRBJ2-3	17	.	TRBV4-1	TGCGCCAGCAGCCAAGGGGGACTAGCGGGAGGCACAGATACGCAGTATTTT	CASSQGGLAGGTDTQYF
TRBD1	TRBJ2-7	11	.	TRBV20-1	TGCAGTGCAGGGCCAGGGGGCGAGCAGTACTTC	CSAGPGGEQYF
.	TRBJ2-1	11	few	TRBV19	TGTGCCAGTAGTGGCGTGCTTGAGCAGTTCTTC	CASSGVLEQFF
.	TRBJ2-1	11	.	TRBV7-2	TGTGCCAGCAGCTCCTTCTATGAGCAGTTCTTC	CASSSFYEQFF
TRBD1	TRBJ1-1	15	.	TRBV13	TGTGCCAGCAGCTATGGTACAGGGGTCGGCACTGAAGCTTTCTTT	CASSYGTGVGTEAFF
.	TRBJ1-3	14	few	TRBV5-4	TGTGCCAGCAGCTTTGGAGGGGCTGGAAACACCATATATTTT	CASSFGGAGNTIYF
.	TRBJ2-5	13	.	TRBV6-6	TGTGCCAGCAGCTCGACGGCCGAAGAGACCCAGTACTTC	CASSSTAEETQYF
TRBD1	TRBJ2-1	15	.	TRBV18	TGTGCCAGCTCACCGGGGACAGGCTCCTACAATGAGCAGTTCTTC	CASSPGTGSYNEQFF
TRBD2	TRBJ2-1	16	.	TRBV7-9	TGTGCCAGCAGCCCTGGGACGGGAGGGATAGCGAATGAGCAGTTCTTC	CASSPGTGGIANEQFF